This entry describes one TCR beta chain. The antigen remains unidentified. These data come from a study of vaccination effects on CD4 cells after COVID-19. Study results and caveats: A shortage of convalescent patients and an absence of early post-infection timepoints characterized the study.

CDR1 SNHLY and CDR2 FYNNEI come from the germline V gene. V lost 2 bases and J lost 9, with 5 bases in between. The CDR3 length is 11 residues. Cells that had been cultured for 9 to 10 days were the source of isolated CD4+ T cells. Vaccinated participants had no history of SARS-CoV-2 infection and tested negative for nucleocapsid antibodies. On days 3 and 7, fresh IL-2 medium replaced half the medium. Sequencing was performed with immunoSEQ multiplex PCR; in TCRdb, only in-frame clones are kept and a portion is missing. The repertoire holds about 38,000 clones, with 82% as singletons. Sequencing used CD4+ T cells from PBMCs cultured without peptide, obtained before COVID-19 vaccination. The chain is built from TRBV2 and TRBJ2-1; D remains ambiguous. The receptor's source is a human donor who received a COVID-19 vaccine. The CDR3 loop reads CASSEYSEQFF. Here the CDR3 DNA reads TGTGCCAGCAGTGAATATAGTGAGCAGTTCTTC.